This paragraph covers one T cell receptor (beta chain) sequence. These data originate in a study of blood T cell repertoires in COVID-19. Study information: Sites across the United States, Italy and Spain contributed samples from acute and convalescent COVID-19. T cells, B-cell-depleted T cells, or PBMCs provided the cDNA or gDNA that served as material.

Original processing methods: Using reference gene primer amplification, nucleated cell counts were estimated. Profiling relied on immunoSEQ multiplex PCR, and the TCRdb table lists in-frame clones only, not all of them. That table gives V, J and clone size, and the DNA gave D and trimming. This table holds approximately 250,000 clones, about 83% found once. Germline V CDR1 and CDR2: MDHEN, SYDVKM. This CDR3 comprises 15 residues. Trimming took 1 base from V and 4 from J; bases not matched to a gene: 6. The rearrangement links TRBV28 to TRBJ1-2; 7 nucleotides agree with TRBD1. The clonotype was recovered from a woman in her thirties or forties who had recovered from COVID-19. Input material: peripheral blood. The CDR3 DNA is TGTGCCAGCAGTTTATCCGGGGACAGTTTCTATGGCTACACCTTC. Translation gives CASSLSGDSFYGYTF.